The rows below give T cell receptor beta chains drawn from one sample of a study of cytomegalovirus exposure and HLA in healthy donors. Sequenced by immunoSEQ multiplex PCR; TCRdb stores in-frame clones only, minus some. The repertoire has some 150,000 clones, 80% to 85% of them found once; the top ten carry 1.2%. The sequencing input was PBMCs. These receptors all stem from a female donor in good health and CMV-seronegative. Both conserved end residues are part of each CDR3. A D gene is named only where the DNA matches it firmly. Clone size is given for some rows only: seen once, a few or many times, or a class if the clone is expanded.

.,.,TRBV29-1,TRBJ2-3,TGCAGCGCCCAAGGGGGAACAGATACGCAGTATTTT,CSAQGGTDTQYF
TRBD1,.,TRBV6-1,TRBJ1-5,TGTGCCAGCAGAGGGGACAGGCCCCAGCATTTT,CASRGDRPQHF
TRBD2,.,TRBV29-1,TRBJ2-1,TGCAGCGTCTGGACTAGCGGGGAAGAGGGGTCCTACAATGAGCAGTTCTTC,CSVWTSGEEGSYNEQFF
.,.,TRBV5-1,TRBJ1-2,TGCGCCAGCAGCCACACAGGGATCTATAACTATGGCTACACCTTC,CASSHTGIYNYGYTF
TRBD1,.,TRBV5-1,TRBJ1-1,TGCGCCAGCAGCTCGGACAGGGTGAACACTGAAGCTTTCTTT,CASSSDRVNTEAFF
.,once,TRBV14,TRBJ2-1,TGTGCCAGCAGCCCCTCTAGCGTGAACAATGAGCAGTTCTTC,CASSPSSVNNEQFF
.,once,TRBV5-4,TRBJ1-1,TGTGCCAGCAGCTGGACAGAGAACACTGAAGCTTTCTTT,CASSWTENTEAFF
TRBD1,.,TRBV6-5,TRBJ2-6,TGTGCCAGCAGTCCAACAGGGGTTGGGGCCAACGTCCTGACTTTC,CASSPTGVGANVLTF
.,few,TRBV4-1,TRBJ1-2,TGCGCCAGCAGCCGGGCGACAGAAGCCCTTGGCTACACCTTC,CASSRATEALGYTF
.,.,TRBV7-2,TRBJ1-5,TGTGCCAGCAGCCGCAGGGAGGATGGCAATCAGCCCCAGCATTTT,CASSRREDGNQPQHF
TRBD2,few,TRBV7-9,TRBJ2-1,TGTGCCAGCAGCTTATCCAGCGGGAGGGTTGCTGAGCAGTTCTTC,CASSLSSGRVAEQFF
TRBD2,.,TRBV4-2,TRBJ2-4,TGTGCCAGCAGCCAGGCCGGGACTAGCGGGAAAAACATTCAGTACTTC,CASSQAGTSGKNIQYF
TRBD2,.,TRBV6-1,TRBJ2-7,TGTGCCAGCAGTCCTGGACTAGCGGAACCCTACGAGCAGTACTTC,CASSPGLAEPYEQYF
.,.,TRBV7-9,TRBJ2-3,TGTGCCAGCAGCGGGACTTCCTATCCGCAGTATTTT,CASSGTSYPQYF
.,.,TRBV4-1,TRBJ1-5,TGCGCCAGCAGCCATGACGCAGGGTCGTTACAGCCCCAGCATTTT,CASSHDAGSLQPQHF
TRBD1,once,TRBV27,TRBJ2-7,TGTGCCAGCAGTTCTTGGACAGGAAGTTACGAGCAGTACTTC,CASSSWTGSYEQYF
TRBD2,.,TRBV4-2,TRBJ2-7,TGTGCCAGCAGCCAAGATCCGATGGGACTAGCGGGAGACTGCGAGCAGTACTTC,CASSQDPMGLAGDCEQYF
TRBD2,.,TRBV9,TRBJ2-7,TGTGCCAGCAGCCTTAGCGGGATCTCCTACGAGCAGTACTTC,CASSLSGISYEQYF
.,.,TRBV9,TRBJ1-5,TGTGCCAGCAGCGTTAGTAGCAATCAGCCCCAGCATTTT,CASSVSSNQPQHF
TRBD1,few,TRBV5-5,TRBJ2-1,TGTGCCAGCAGCTTGCGGTTGGGGACAGGGGGAAGTGAGCAGTTCTTC,CASSLRLGTGGSEQFF
TRBD1,.,TRBV6-6,TRBJ2-7,TGTGCCAGCAGTTTAGGGGACAGATACGAGCAGTACTTC,CASSLGDRYEQYF
TRBD1,once,TRBV6-5,TRBJ1-5,TGTGCCAGCAGCACTGGGACAGTTAGCAATCAGCCCCAGCATTTT,CASSTGTVSNQPQHF
.,.,TRBV19,TRBJ2-1,TGTGCCAGTAGTCCCGACATGGCCTCCTACAATGAGCAGTTCTTC,CASSPDMASYNEQFF
TRBD1,.,TRBV27,TRBJ1-5,TGTGCCAGCAGTCACGACAGGGCTCAGCCCCAGCATTTT,CASSHDRAQPQHF
.,.,TRBV28,TRBJ2-2,TGTGCCAGCGCTACCTCCAGGGTGACCGGGGAGCTGTTTTTT,CASATSRVTGELFF
.,.,TRBV5-1,TRBJ1-1,TGCGCCAGCAGCTTGGAAGACAGCTTGCCGAACACTGAAGCTTTCTTT,CASSLEDSLPNTEAFF
.,.,TRBV6-5,TRBJ1-3,TGTGCCAGCAGTTACCGAGGGTCTGGAAACACCATATATTTT,CASSYRGSGNTIYF
.,.,TRBV19,TRBJ1-5,TGTGCCAGTATGAAGGGGGATGTTCAGCCCCAGCATTTT,CASMKGDVQPQHF
.,.,TRBV9,TRBJ1-2,TGTGCCAGCAGCGGCAGGACACCGGGCTACACCTTC,CASSGRTPGYTF
.,.,TRBV7-2,TRBJ1-1,TGTGCCAGCAGCTTATTTTCCCAGGGAGGCACTGAAGCTTTCTTT,CASSLFSQGGTEAFF
.,.,TRBV19,TRBJ1-1,TGTGCCAGTAGTATAGGACACCCGAACACTGAAGCTTTCTTT,CASSIGHPNTEAFF
TRBD1,many,TRBV29-1,TRBJ1-1,TGCAGCGTGACGACAGGGCCCGTGAACACTGAAGCTTTCTTT,CSVTTGPVNTEAFF
.,.,TRBV5-6,TRBJ2-5,TGTGCCAGCAGCCATGCGTCATACGGGGAGACCCAGTACTTC,CASSHASYGETQYF
TRBD2,.,TRBV5-1,TRBJ2-1,TGCGCCAGCAGCTTGGATGGGACTAGCGGGAGGGGGTCCTACAATGAGCAGTTCTTC,CASSLDGTSGRGSYNEQFF
.,.,TRBV19,TRBJ2-1,TGTGCCAGTATTAGTCCCTACAATGAGCAGTTCTTC,CASISPYNEQFF
.,.,TRBV5-6,TRBJ2-2,TGTGCCAGCAGCTTGGACAGGGACACCGGGGAGCTGTTTTTT,CASSLDRDTGELFF
TRBD1,.,TRBV5-1,TRBJ1-4,TGCGCCAGCAGCCTACAGGGGGTTCTTAATGAAAAACTGTTTTTT,CASSLQGVLNEKLFF
.,.,TRBV4-1,TRBJ1-5,TGCGCCAGCAGCCAAGAAAAGGGGAAGGGATACAATCAGCCCCAGCATTTT,CASSQEKGKGYNQPQHF
.,.,TRBV28,TRBJ1-1,TGTGCCAGCACTTTCGGGGTTAGGACTGAAGCTTTCTTT,CASTFGVRTEAFF
.,.,TRBV5-1,TRBJ1-4,TGCGCCAGCAGCCCCGGGGGGGCAACTAATGAAAAACTGTTTTTT,CASSPGGATNEKLFF
.,few,TRBV6-1,TRBJ1-1,TGTGCCAGCAGTGAACTCGCATTCGGCACTGAAGCTTTCTTT,CASSELAFGTEAFF